Below, one T cell receptor (beta chain) is given with its context. The data derive from a study of blood T cells in healthy people across ages. Primers used in a second PCR of roughly 7 to 12 cycles were a sample-barcoded 5' primer and a J-beta primer mix. Through a template-switch adaptor with 12 random nucleotides, each cDNA molecule received a tag. TCRdb analysed the 5' RACE reads with MiXCR anew, one entry per CDR3 protein. This sample has 890,000 or so distinct CDR3 sequences, with 62% found just once. Each sample gave at least 6.5 million isolated PBMCs. This CDR3 is 15 amino acids long. V lost 0 bases and J lost 4, with 11 bases in between. CDR1 SGHRS and CDR2 YFSETQ come from the germline V gene.

The chain combines TRBV5-1 with TRBJ2-1; D call uncertain. The source material was blood. This TCR derives from a man aged 30 to 39 in good health. The CDR3 reads CASSLGAGRYNEQFF. The CDR3 DNA sequence: TGCGCCAGCAGCTTGGGAGCCGGTCGGTACAATGAGCAGTTCTTC.